The clone carrying this TCR beta chain was counted between two and nine times. This record comes from a study of T cells in Graves' hyperthyroidism and ophthalmopathy. Ophthalmopathy cases scored 3 or more on the Clinical Activity Score and 4 or more on NOSPECS grade, with duration below 3 months. This CDR3 has 16 residues. Germline V gene sequence: CDR1 SGHAT, CDR2 FQNNGV. Trimming shortened V by 6 bases and J by 3 bases, and 18 bases separated the two germline ends. Amplification targeted TCR beta CDR3 regions from RNA transcripts. Carried out on the TCR CDR3, a first-round RT-PCR used the HTBI primer set. TCRdb passed the multiplex PCR reads through MiXCR, listing each CDR3 protein once. The table shows about 480,000 distinct CDR3 sequences, with about 20% occurring only once.

The receptor was isolated from a woman in her 70s with Graves' ophthalmopathy. Sequenced input: blood. J is TRBJ1-3 and V is TRBV11-2; D may be TRBD1 (5 bases). Here the CDR3 reads CASSYRTAERGNTIYF. The CDR3 DNA reads TGTGCCAGCAGTTACAGGACTGCCGAACGTGGAAACACCATATATTTT. The entire variable domain, with the rest obtained from reference TRBV11-2 and TRBJ1-3, is as follows: EAGVAQSPRYKIIEKRQSVAFWCNPISGHATLYWYQQILGQGPKLLIQFQNNGVVDDSQLPKDRFSAERLKGVDSTLKIQPAKLEDSAVYLCASSYRTAERGNTIYFGEGSWLTVV.